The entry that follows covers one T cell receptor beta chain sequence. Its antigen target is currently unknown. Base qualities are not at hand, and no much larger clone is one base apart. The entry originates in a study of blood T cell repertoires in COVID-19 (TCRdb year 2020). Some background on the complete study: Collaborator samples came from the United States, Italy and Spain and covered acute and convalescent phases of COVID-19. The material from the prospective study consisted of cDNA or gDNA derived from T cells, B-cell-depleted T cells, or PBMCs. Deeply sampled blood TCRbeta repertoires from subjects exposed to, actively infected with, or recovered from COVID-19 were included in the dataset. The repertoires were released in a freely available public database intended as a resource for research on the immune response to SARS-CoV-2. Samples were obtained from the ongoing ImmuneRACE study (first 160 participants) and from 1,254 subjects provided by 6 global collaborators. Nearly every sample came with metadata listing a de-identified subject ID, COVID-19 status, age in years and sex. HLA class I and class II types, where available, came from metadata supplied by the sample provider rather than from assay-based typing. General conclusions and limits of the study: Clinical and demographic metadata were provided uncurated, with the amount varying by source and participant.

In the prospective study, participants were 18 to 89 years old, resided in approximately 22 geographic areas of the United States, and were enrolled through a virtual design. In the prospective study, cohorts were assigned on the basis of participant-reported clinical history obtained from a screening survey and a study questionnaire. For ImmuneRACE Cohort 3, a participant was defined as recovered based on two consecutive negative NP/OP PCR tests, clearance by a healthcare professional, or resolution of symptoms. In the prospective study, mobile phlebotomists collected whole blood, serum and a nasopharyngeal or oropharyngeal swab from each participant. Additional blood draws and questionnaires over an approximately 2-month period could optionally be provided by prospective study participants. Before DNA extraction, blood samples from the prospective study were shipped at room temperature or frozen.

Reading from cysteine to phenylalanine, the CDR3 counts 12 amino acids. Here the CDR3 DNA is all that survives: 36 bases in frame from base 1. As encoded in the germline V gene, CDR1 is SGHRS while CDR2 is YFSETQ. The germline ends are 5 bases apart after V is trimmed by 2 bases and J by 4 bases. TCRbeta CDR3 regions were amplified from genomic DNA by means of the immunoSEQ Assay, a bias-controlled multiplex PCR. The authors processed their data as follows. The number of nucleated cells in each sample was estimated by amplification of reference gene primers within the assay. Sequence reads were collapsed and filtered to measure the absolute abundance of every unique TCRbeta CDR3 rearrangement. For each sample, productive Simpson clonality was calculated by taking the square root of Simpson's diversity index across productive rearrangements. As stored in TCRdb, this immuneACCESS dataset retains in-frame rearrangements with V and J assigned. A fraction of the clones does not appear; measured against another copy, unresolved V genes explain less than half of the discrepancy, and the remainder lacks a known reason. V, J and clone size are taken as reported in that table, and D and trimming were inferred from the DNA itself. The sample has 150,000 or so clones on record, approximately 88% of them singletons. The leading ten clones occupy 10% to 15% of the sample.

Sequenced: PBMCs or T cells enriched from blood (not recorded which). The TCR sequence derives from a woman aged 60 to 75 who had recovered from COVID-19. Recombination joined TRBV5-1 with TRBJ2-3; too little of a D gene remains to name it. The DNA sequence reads TGCGCCAGCAGCTTTAGTGCAGATACGCAGTATTTT. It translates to CASSFSADTQYF.